This T cell receptor (beta chain) was observed in a study of low-dose radiotherapy and immunotherapy resistance in tumors (dated by TCRdb to between 2022 and 2023). For context, the study as a whole: Cohort 1 received 0.5 Gy per fraction every 2 weeks, with a prescribed total PTV dose of 6.5 Gy. Cohort 2 received 1 Gy per fraction every two weeks, with a total of 13 Gy over 26 weeks. Patients were given nivolumab as a 240 mg flat dose every two weeks and ipilimumab at 1 mg/kg every six weeks, with both drugs delivered intravenously. Intravenous cyclophosphamide at 200 mg/m2 was administered every two weeks, one day ahead of each radiation and immunotherapy administration. Starting on cycle 1 day 1, patients took 300 mg of aspirin by mouth once a day for four cycles. Randomization of trial participants into treatment groups was not performed. Eight patients were included in the translational analysis: three from the first dose cohort and the first five from the second dose cohort.

Worth noting for this clonotype: Its antigen is not yet known. This likely came from a read error, as a far larger clone is one base away.

The sample's time point label is to be understood as: before trial treatment. Donors were enrolled in RACIN, a single-arm phase I dose-escalation trial in which nivolumab, ipilimumab, aspirin, low-dose cyclophosphamide and low-dose radiotherapy were combined. Eligible patients had advanced, TIL-negative solid tumors. The reads were generated on an Illumina HiSeq 2500. To make first-strand cDNA, Superscript III was used along with a set of TRAV- and TRBV-specific primers so that both the TCRalpha and TCRbeta chains were covered. TCRs were amplified for 20 PCR cycles with Phusion, using a constant-region primer paired with the adapter attached to the V primers. Isolated mRNA was amplified with the MessageAmp II aRNA Amplification Kit, using a roughly 15-hour in vitro transcription at 37°C. The Dynabeads mRNA DIRECT Purification Kit was used to isolate mRNA for TCR sequencing. A second roughly 23-cycle Phusion PCR added indexed Illumina adapters, and products were purified with AMPure XP beads. Per the source publication's procedure: Custom Perl scripts were used to pool TCR sequences that encoded the same protein, to remove out-of-frame sequences, and to calculate the abundance of each clonotype. Any TCR sequence backed by just one read was left out of the analysis. Repertoire metrics included Shannon entropy, Gini index, clonality, richness, and frequency of TCRs shared between repertoires. TCRdb passed the public sequencing reads through fastp at Q25 and MiXCR, retaining productive beta sequences. Duplicate CDR3 protein sequences are folded into a single record with the most common DNA and genes. The V and J calls and clone size are TCRdb's, not the authors'. The sample yields 40,000 or so distinct CDR3 sequences; 30% to 35% were counted once. The ten largest clonotypes hold 3.5% to 4% of the sample.

Counted from cysteine to phenylalanine, this CDR3 has 18 amino acids. Here the CDR3 DNA is all that survives: 54 bases in frame from base 1. According to the germline V gene (reference sequence), CDR1 reads LNHDA and CDR2 reads SQIVND. Trimming takes 5 bases from V and 13 bases from J, and the germline ends sit 33 bases apart. This receptor chain uses TRBV19 and TRBJ2-1; the D gene is possibly TRBD1 or TRBD2, with 5 bases matching each. The sequence came from a male donor with gallbladder cancer. This material consisted of PBMCs, taken before treatment. CDR3 loop: CASSLTGPKSISLGTQFF. The bases are TGTGCCAGTAGTCTGACCGGACCGAAGTCTATTTCCCTGGGGACCCAGTTCTTC.